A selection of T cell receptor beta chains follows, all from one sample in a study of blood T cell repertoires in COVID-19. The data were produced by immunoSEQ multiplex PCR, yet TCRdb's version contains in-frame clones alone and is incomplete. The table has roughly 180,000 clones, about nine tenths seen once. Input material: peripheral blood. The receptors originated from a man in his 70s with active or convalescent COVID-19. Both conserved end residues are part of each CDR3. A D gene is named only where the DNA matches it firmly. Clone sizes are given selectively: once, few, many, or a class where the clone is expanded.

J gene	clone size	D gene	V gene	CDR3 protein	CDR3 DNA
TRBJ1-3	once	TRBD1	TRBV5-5	CASSSGTGRGGNTIYF	TGTGCCAGCAGCTCAGGGACAGGGAGGGGTGGAAACACCATATATTTT
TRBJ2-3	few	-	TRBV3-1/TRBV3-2	CASSQAGVADTQYF	TGTGCCAGCAGCCAAGCGGGAGTAGCAGATACGCAGTATTTT
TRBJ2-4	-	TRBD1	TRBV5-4	CASSLEGALGNIQYF	TGTGCCAGCAGCTTGGAGGGGGCTCTGGGGAACATTCAGTACTTC
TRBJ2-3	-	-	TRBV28	CASSPSTDTQYF	TGTGCCAGCAGTCCTAGCACAGATACGCAGTATTTT
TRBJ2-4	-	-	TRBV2	CASSEYGDRRQNIQYF	TGTGCCAGCAGTGAATATGGCGACAGGCGCCAAAACATTCAGTACTTC
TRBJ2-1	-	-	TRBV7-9	CASWEPGHGFHEQFF	TGTGCCAGCTGGGAACCGGGACATGGGTTTCATGAGCAGTTCTTC
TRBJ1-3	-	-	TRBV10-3	CAISPNGGSGNTIYF	TGTGCCATCAGTCCGAACGGCGGCTCTGGAAACACCATATATTTT
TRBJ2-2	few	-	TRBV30	CAWSVSYPGFGYTGELFF	TGTGCCTGGAGTGTATCGTACCCAGGGTTCGGGTACACCGGGGAGCTGTTTTTT
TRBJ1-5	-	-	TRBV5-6	CASSLVSQAQPQHF	TGTGCCAGCAGCTTGGTCTCCCAGGCCCAGCCCCAGCATTTT
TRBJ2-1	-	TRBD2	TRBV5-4	CASSLGSGRGGNEQFF	TGTGCCAGCAGCTTGGGAAGCGGGAGGGGAGGGAATGAGCAGTTCTTC
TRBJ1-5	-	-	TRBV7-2	CASSLTQGNQPQHF	TGTGCCAGCAGCCTGACGCAGGGTAATCAGCCCCAGCATTTT
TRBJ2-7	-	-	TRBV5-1	CASSSGESSYEQYF	TGCGCCAGCAGCTCCGGGGAGAGCTCCTACGAGCAGTACTTC
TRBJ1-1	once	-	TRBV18	CASSLQGNTEAFF	TGTGCCAGCTCACTTCAGGGGAACACTGAAGCTTTCTTT
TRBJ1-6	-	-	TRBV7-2	CASSLASAPNSPLHF	TGTGCCAGCAGCTTAGCCAGCGCCCCTAATTCACCCCTCCACTTT
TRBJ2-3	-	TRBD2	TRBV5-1	CASSLERGSTDTQYF	TGCGCCAGCAGCTTGGAGCGGGGAAGCACAGATACGCAGTATTTT
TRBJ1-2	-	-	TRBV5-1	CASSLDGRGSNYGYTF	TGCGCCAGCAGCTTGGATGGCCGGGGTTCTAACTATGGCTACACCTTC
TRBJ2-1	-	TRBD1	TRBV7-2	CASSLRKRGRTGGNEQFF	TGTGCCAGCAGCTTACGTAAAAGGGGGAGGACAGGGGGCAATGAGCAGTTCTTC
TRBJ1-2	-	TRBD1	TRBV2	CASSEALLRGEDGYTF	TGTGCCAGCAGTGAAGCGCTTCTCAGGGGGGAAGATGGCTACACCTTC
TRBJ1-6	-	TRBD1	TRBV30	CASTGDNSPLHF	TGTGCCTCGACAGGGGATAATTCACCCCTCCACTTT
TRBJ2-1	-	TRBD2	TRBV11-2	CASSQGWTSGSDEQFF	TGTGCCAGCAGCCAAGGTTGGACTAGCGGGAGTGATGAGCAGTTCTTC
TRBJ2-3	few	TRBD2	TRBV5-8	CASSLRSGRSTDTQYF	TGTGCCAGCAGCTTGCGTAGCGGGAGAAGTACAGATACGCAGTATTTT
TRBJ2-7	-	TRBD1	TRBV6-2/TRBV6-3	CASSYSTTGQGHEQYF	TGTGCCAGCAGTTACTCGACAACGGGACAGGGCCACGAGCAGTACTTC
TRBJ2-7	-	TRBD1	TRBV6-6	CASSQGQGRTYEQYF	TGTGCCAGCAGTCAGGGACAGGGGCGAACCTACGAGCAGTACTTC
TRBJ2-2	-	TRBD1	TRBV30	CAWTTGANTGELFF	TGTGCCTGGACAACAGGGGCGAACACCGGGGAGCTGTTTTTT
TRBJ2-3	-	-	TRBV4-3	CASSQDFLGLGTQYF	TGCGCCAGCAGCCAAGATTTCCTGGGGCTTGGTACGCAGTATTTT
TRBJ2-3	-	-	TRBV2	CASSEYRGDTQYF	TGTGCCAGCAGTGAGTACCGGGGAGATACGCAGTATTTT
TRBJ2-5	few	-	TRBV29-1	CSVPASGLETQYF	TGCAGCGTTCCGGCTAGTGGGTTGGAGACCCAGTACTTC
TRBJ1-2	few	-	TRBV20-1	CSVQGYGYTF	TGCAGTGTCCAGGGCTATGGCTACACCTTC
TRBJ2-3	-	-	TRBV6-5	CASSQLGGSTDTQYF	TGTGCCAGCAGTCAACTCGGAGGTAGCACAGATACGCAGTATTTT
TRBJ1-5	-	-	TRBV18	CASSPPGQNQPQHF	TGTGCCAGCTCACCACCTGGACAGAATCAGCCCCAGCATTTT
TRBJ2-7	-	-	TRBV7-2	CASRGGLTTYEQYF	TGTGCCAGCAGGGGGGGACTGACAACCTACGAGCAGTACTTC
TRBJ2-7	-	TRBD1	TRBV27	CASRPTGTGHYEQYF	TGTGCCAGCAGGCCTACCGGGACAGGGCACTACGAGCAGTACTTC